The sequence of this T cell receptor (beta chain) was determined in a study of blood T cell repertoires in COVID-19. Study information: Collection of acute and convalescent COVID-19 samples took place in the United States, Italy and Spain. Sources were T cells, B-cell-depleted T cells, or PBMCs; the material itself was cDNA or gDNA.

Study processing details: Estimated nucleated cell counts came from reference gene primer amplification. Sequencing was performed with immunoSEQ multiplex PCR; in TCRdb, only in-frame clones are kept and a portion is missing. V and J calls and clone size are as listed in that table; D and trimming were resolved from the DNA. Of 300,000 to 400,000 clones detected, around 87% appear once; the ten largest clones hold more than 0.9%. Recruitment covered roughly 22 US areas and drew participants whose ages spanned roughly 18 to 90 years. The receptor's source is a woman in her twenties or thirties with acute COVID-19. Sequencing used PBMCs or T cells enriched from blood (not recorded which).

CDR3 protein: CASSLRQGWNTEAFF. DNA of the CDR3: TGTGCCAGCAGCTTGCGACAGGGTTGGAACACTGAAGCTTTCTTT. The chain is built from TRBV5-5 and TRBJ1-1, with 7 bases lining up with TRBD1. Germline lookup yields CDR1 SGHKS and CDR2 YYEKEE (reference sequence). V gave up 1 base and J gave up 1 base; unmatched junction bases: 4. The CDR3 totals 15 residues.